This TCR beta chain was sequenced for a study of cytomegalovirus exposure and HLA in healthy donors. Whole-study results and caveats: There were a few CMV-associated chains whose specificity for CMV antigens was confirmed in vitro.

Concerning this clone: Its target is not known.

Germline V gene sequence: CDR1 MDHEN, CDR2 SYDVKM. Trimming cost V 5 bases and J 4 bases; bases outside gene matches: 6. This CDR3 is 15 amino acids long. Produced via immunoSEQ multiplex PCR; TCRdb's table is partial and in-frame only. The sample yields about 180,000 clones, approximately 86% seen once. The V and J genes are TRBV28 and TRBJ2-7, with 12 positions matching TRBD1. The specimen sequenced was PBMCs. The receptor comes from a man aged 18 to 29 in good health and CMV-seropositive. The CDR3 DNA follows: TGTGCCAGCAGTCTTCCGGGACAGGGGGCGTACGAGCAGTACTTC. It encodes CASSLPGQGAYEQYF.